These T cell receptor beta chains were read from a single sample in a study of shared clonotypes between healthy human individuals. Libraries were prepared by immunoSEQ multiplex PCR; TCRdb keeps only in-frame clonotypes and omits some of them. The sample contains about 2.4 million clones, over 85% of which appear only once. Sequenced: naive CD4+ T cells from PBMCs. Source of these receptors: a man between 18 and 35 years old in good health. Some clones in this sample may be carry-over from other donors' samples. Both conserved end residues are part of each CDR3. A D gene is named only where the DNA matches it firmly. Part of the rows lack a size; the others show once, few, many or a class for expanded clones.

D	size	V	J	DNA	CDR3
.	.	TRBV6-5	TRBJ1-1	TGTGCCAGCAGTTACCCTGGGTTGGGGGGCTCTGAAGCTTTCTTT	CASSYPGLGGSEAFF
.	.	TRBV9	TRBJ2-2	TGTGCCAGCAGCGTAGCCGGGCCCGTCACCGGGGAGCTGTTTTTT	CASSVAGPVTGELFF
.	.	TRBV28	TRBJ2-7	TGTGCCAGCCGAGGGCCGGGCTACGAGCAGTACTTC	CASRGPGYEQYF
.	.	TRBV18	TRBJ1-2	TGTGCCAGCTCCCCAGGGACGGAATATGGCTACACCTTC	CASSPGTEYGYTF
.	.	TRBV7-2	TRBJ2-7	TGTGCCAGCAGCTCTCGGGGGGGACAGGGTTCCTACGAGCAGTACTTC	CASSSRGGQGSYEQYF
TRBD2	.	TRBV27	TRBJ2-2	TGTGCCAGCAGTGTACGGACTAGCGGGGTGAAAGGCACCGGGGAGCTGTTTTTT	CASSVRTSGVKGTGELFF
.	.	TRBV5-6	TRBJ2-2	TGTGCCAGCAGCTGGGGGGGCAGGGCCCCCGGGGAGCTGTTTTTT	CASSWGGRAPGELFF
TRBD1	.	TRBV6-5	TRBJ2-7	TGTGCCAGCAGACCCTCCGGGACAGGAGAAATTTACTTC	CASRPSGTGEIYF
.	.	TRBV5-6	TRBJ1-2	TGTGCCAGCAGCTTGAGGCCGGGGAGGTTTGACTATGGCTACACCTTC	CASSLRPGRFDYGYTF
.	.	TRBV7-2	TRBJ1-1	TGTGCCAGCAGCCTACATAGGAACACTGAAGCTTTCTTT	CASSLHRNTEAFF
.	.	TRBV7-8	TRBJ2-5	TGTGCCAGCAGCTTAGCTTTTGGGGAAGGAGCGGGAGAGACCCAGTACTTC	CASSLAFGEGAGETQYF
.	.	TRBV2	TRBJ1-5	TGTGCCAGCAGTGAAGTACCGGTCCTCCAAGTGGCCCAGCATTTT	CASSEVPVLQVAQHF
.	.	TRBV7-2	TRBJ2-5	TGTGCCAGCAGCTCCCTCGGTCGAGAGACCCAGTACTTC	CASSSLGRETQYF
.	.	TRBV20-1	TRBJ1-6	TGCAGTGCCTCCGGGCGTTCACCCCTCCACTTT	CSASGRSPLHF
.	.	TRBV28	TRBJ1-6	TGTGCCAGCGAAACCGTGAATTCACCCCTCCACTTT	CASETVNSPLHF
TRBD1	.	TRBV5-1	TRBJ2-2	TGCGCCAGCAGCGAAAGACAGGGGAGCGGGGAGCTGTTTTTT	CASSERQGSGELFF
TRBD1	.	TRBV20-1	TRBJ2-7	TGCAGTGCAACCGGGACAGACGAGCAGTACTTC	CSATGTDEQYF
TRBD2	.	TRBV7-2	TRBJ2-3	TGTGCCAGCAGCACTCGACTAGCGGGAGGCAAAGATACGCAGTATTTT	CASSTRLAGGKDTQYF
.	.	TRBV5-6	TRBJ2-1	TGTGCCAGCAGCTTTTTCTCGTCTGAGCAGTTCTTC	CASSFFSSEQFF
TRBD2	.	TRBV6-1	TRBJ2-1	TGTGCCAGCAGTCCGCCCGGGACTAGGCGGGATGAGCAGTTCTTC	CASSPPGTRRDEQFF
TRBD1	.	TRBV4-1	TRBJ1-4	TGCGCCAGCAGCCTTAGGACAGGGGGGCTAAATGAAAAACTGTTTTTT	CASSLRTGGLNEKLFF
.	.	TRBV6-1	TRBJ2-3	TGTGCCAGCAGGATGGACTACTCCACAGATACGCAGTATTTT	CASRMDYSTDTQYF
.	.	TRBV25-1	TRBJ2-5	TGTGCCAGCAGTGAAGGGGTGGGGGGGCCCCAAGAGACCCAGTACTTC	CASSEGVGGPQETQYF
.	.	TRBV4-3	TRBJ1-2	TGCGCCAGCAGCCAAGATCCCGGACAGTTCTACACCTTC	CASSQDPGQFYTF
.	.	TRBV6-1	TRBJ2-3	TGTGCCAGCAGTGATCCGGCGGGAACCACAGATACGCAGTATTTT	CASSDPAGTTDTQYF
.	.	TRBV9	TRBJ1-4	TGTGCCAGCAGCATCACAGACCGGGCACGAAATGAAAAACTGTTTTTT	CASSITDRARNEKLFF
.	.	TRBV10-3	TRBJ1-5	TGTGCCATCAGTGAGTCGGTTACATTAAATCAGCCCCAGCATTTT	CAISESVTLNQPQHF
TRBD2	.	TRBV7-9	TRBJ2-7	TGTGCCAGCAGCCAAGGACTAGCGGGGCCCTACGAGCAGTACTTC	CASSQGLAGPYEQYF
.	.	TRBV5-5	TRBJ1-3	TGTGCCAGCAGCCGCTCCCCGGTAGCGGGTGGAAACACCATATATTTT	CASSRSPVAGGNTIYF
TRBD2	.	TRBV10-1	TRBJ2-3	TGCGCCAGCAGATCGGGGGGGGCCATCCCAGATACGCAGTATTTT	CASRSGGAIPDTQYF
.	.	TRBV6-5	TRBJ1-4	TGTGCCAGCAGTTTCAAGGCAACTAATGAAAAACTGTTTTTT	CASSFKATNEKLFF
.	.	TRBV5-6	TRBJ2-4	TGTGCCAGCAGCTTGCGGGGGCGGGGAAACATTCAGTACTTC	CASSLRGRGNIQYF
TRBD1	.	TRBV5-1	TRBJ2-3	TGCGCCAGCAGCTCCCTAGGGGGCGCCCAGCTTGGCACAGATACGCAGTATTTT	CASSSLGGAQLGTDTQYF
.	once	TRBV7-8	TRBJ2-7	TGTGCCAGCAGTTCCAGGGGCAGGTACGAGCAGTACTTC	CASSSRGRYEQYF
.	.	TRBV28	TRBJ1-2	TGTGCCAGCAGTAGTGGTAATGGCTACACCTTC	CASSSGNGYTF
TRBD1	once	TRBV18	TRBJ2-1	TGTGCCAGCTCACCGACAAGGACAGGCTCCTACAATGAGCAGTTCTTC	CASSPTRTGSYNEQFF
TRBD1	.	TRBV5-1	TRBJ1-1	TGCGCCAGCAGACGAGGACAGGGGAGTGAAGCTTTCTTT	CASRRGQGSEAFF
.	.	TRBV6-5	TRBJ2-1	TGTGCCAGCAGTTACAGGGGCAGTGAGCAGTTCTTC	CASSYRGSEQFF
TRBD1	.	TRBV14	TRBJ2-3	TGTGCCAGCAGCAGGGGGCCAGTTACAACAGGCACAGATACGCAGTATTTT	CASSRGPVTTGTDTQYF
TRBD2	.	TRBV18	TRBJ2-7	TGTGCCAGCTCACCAAGCCCGACTAGCGGGGCCTACGAGCAGTACTTC	CASSPSPTSGAYEQYF
.	.	TRBV11-2	TRBJ2-7	TGTGCCAGCAGCCATCGACTCTCAACGTCCTACGAGCAGTACTTC	CASSHRLSTSYEQYF
TRBD1	.	TRBV2	TRBJ1-5	TGTGCCAGCAGAGCGACAGGGTTAGTAAATCAGCCCCAGCATTTT	CASRATGLVNQPQHF
.	.	TRBV6-5	TRBJ1-1	TGTGCCAGCAGCTCCAGGAGGACTGAAGCTTTCTTT	CASSSRRTEAFF
.	.	TRBV6-6	TRBJ1-1	TGTGCCAGCAGTTACTCGAAGGTCGCAGGGGAAGGTGAAGCTTTCTTT	CASSYSKVAGEGEAFF
.	.	TRBV29-1	TRBJ1-1	TGCAGCGTCTACCAGGCGAACACTGAAGCTTTCTTT	CSVYQANTEAFF
.	few	TRBV6-5	TRBJ1-1	TGTGCCAGCAGGCGGGGCGACACTGAAGCTTTCTTT	CASRRGDTEAFF
TRBD1	.	TRBV9	TRBJ1-5	TGTGCCAGCAGCGTGGGACAGGGGCTCCCTCAGCCCCAGCATTTT	CASSVGQGLPQPQHF
.	.	TRBV2	TRBJ1-1	TGTGCCAGCAGCACCGACCCGGGGACTGAAGCTTTCTTT	CASSTDPGTEAFF
.	.	TRBV7-9	TRBJ2-3	TGTGCCAGCAGCCGTCGCCCCAGATCGTTCACAGATACGCAGTATTTT	CASSRRPRSFTDTQYF
TRBD1	.	TRBV6-5	TRBJ1-2	TGTGCCAGCAGTACCTACAGGGGAACTAACTATGGCTACACCTTC	CASSTYRGTNYGYTF
TRBD2	once	TRBV11-2	TRBJ2-1	TGTGCCAGCAGCTCGAGGGGGACTAGGGACAATGAGCAGTTCTTC	CASSSRGTRDNEQFF
TRBD1	.	TRBV5-1	TRBJ1-2	TGCGCCAGCAGACCCGGGACAGGGGGATATGGCTACACCTTC	CASRPGTGGYGYTF
.	.	TRBV29-1	TRBJ1-4	TGCAGCGCCGTACCGGCAACTAATGAAAAACTGTTTTTT	CSAVPATNEKLFF
.	.	TRBV7-3	TRBJ2-2	TGTGCCAGCAGCACCCGACGGCACATGGGCACCGGGGAGCTGTTTTTT	CASSTRRHMGTGELFF
.	once	TRBV15	TRBJ2-5	TGTGCCACCAGCAGAGATCCCCAGGGAGAGACCCAGTACTTC	CATSRDPQGETQYF